The 27 T cell receptor beta chains given below trace back to one sample, sequenced in a study of cytomegalovirus exposure and HLA in healthy donors. Primers for the PCR totalled 60 Vbeta and 13 Jbeta. Some clones are missing from TCRdb's copy, which holds only in-frame ones; the method was immunoSEQ multiplex PCR. The sample carries about 170,000 clones, 60% to 80% recorded once. Sequenced: PBMCs. The receptor set was obtained from a man aged 40-50 years in good health and CMV-seropositive.

The genes are TRBV19 and TRBJ2-7, with TRBD2 matching 8 bases. This CDR3 comprises 14 residues. The germline V gene has CDR1 LNHDA and CDR2 SQIVND (reference sequence). J lost 1 base, V lost 3 bases, and 2 bases had no gene match. The CDR3, as DNA: TGTGCCAGTAGTATCGGGAGGGAATCCTACGAGCAGTACTTC. Translation: CASSIGRESYEQYF.

This chain joins TRBV6-1 and TRBJ2-7; maybe TRBD1 (5 bases). V was cut by 4 bases and J by 2 bases, with 12 bases left in between. Per the germline V gene, CDR1 is MNHNS and CDR2 is SASEGT. This CDR3 has 14 amino acids. The chain's CDR3 is CASSVSDSTYEQYF. CDR3 DNA sequence: TGTGCCAGCAGTGTATCTGACAGTACCTACGAGCAGTACTTC.

Details on this clone: Other DNA sequences in this specimen translate into the identical CDR3. The V and J genes are TRBV9 and TRBJ2-1; 8 bases map to TRBD1. The V gene's germline CDR1 is SGDLS and CDR2 YYNGEE. There are 15 residues in the CDR3. J lost 4 bases, V lost 0 bases, and 3 bases had no gene match. DNA for the CDR3: TGTGCCAGCAGCGTAGTGGGACAGGTTTACAATGAGCAGTTCTTC. Translating gives CASSVVGQVYNEQFF.

The chain is built from TRBV11-1 and TRBJ2-5, with TRBD2 matching 15 bases. Germline assignment: CDR1 SGHAT and CDR2 FQDESV (reference sequence). The ends lost 5 bases at V and 1 base at J; junction bases unmatched: 8. This CDR3 has 18 amino acids. The CDR3 loop is CASSQAGLAGGFQETQYF. The CDR3 DNA reads TGTGCCAGCAGCCAGGCGGGACTAGCGGGGGGATTCCAAGAGACCCAGTACTTC.

V gene TRBV5-6 combines with J gene TRBJ2-3; D might be TRBD2 (5 bases). Germline values: CDR1 SGHDT, CDR2 YYEEEE. Trimming removed 4 bases at V and 3 bases at J, with 9 bases between. The CDR3 runs 13 residues. The CDR3 region is CASSATGTDTQYF. The CDR3 DNA is TGTGCCAGCAGCGCCACGGGGACAGATACGCAGTATTTT.

Only a few counts were recorded for this clone. The chain employs TRBV19 and TRBJ1-1, with TRBD1 as a possible D gene (6 bases). Germline loops: CDR1 LNHDA, CDR2 SQIVND (reference sequence). V was pared by 7 bases and J by 0 bases, with 9 bases between. The CDR3 has 13 amino acids. CDR3 residues: CASKGTLNTEAFF. The CDR3 DNA reads TGTGCCAGTAAGGGGACATTGAACACTGAAGCTTTCTTT.

This rearrangement joins TRBV5-1 to TRBJ2-3; 8 positions agree with TRBD2. CDR3 length: 15 amino acids. Germline trimming cut 4 bases from V and 3 bases from J; bases unmatched to any gene: 7. Germline values: CDR1 SGHRS, CDR2 YFSETQ. This chain's CDR3 is CASSALAGWTDTQYF. For the CDR3, the DNA is TGCGCCAGCAGCGCCTTAGCGGGATGGACAGATACGCAGTATTTT. The full variable domain, in which reference TRBV5-1 and TRBJ2-3 provide the parts outside the CDR3, is KAGVTQTPRYLIKTRGQQVTLSCSPISGHRSVSWYQQTPGQGLQFLFEYFSETQRNKGNFPGRFSGRQFSNSRSEMNVSTLELGDSALYLCASSALAGWTDTQYFGPGTRLTVL.

In its sample, this clone was seen a few times. The DNA of the CDR3 is TGCGCCAGCAGCCTGACGGGTGAAGCTTTCTTT. Translation: CASSLTGEAFF. The rearrangement links TRBV5-1 to TRBJ1-1; D is undetermined. Trimming took off 4 bases at V and 7 bases at J, with 8 bases between the two ends. CDR1 and CDR2 (germline): SGHRS, YFSETQ. The CDR3 loop spans 11 amino acids.

V and J are TRBV28 and TRBJ1-2, with D unresolved. CDR3 size: 14 residues. The V gene lost 6 bases and the J gene lost 0 bases, with 11 bases spanning the gap. Germline CDR1 reads MDHEN; CDR2 reads SYDVKM. The CDR3 protein is CASREGVSNYGYTF. The DNA of the CDR3 is TGTGCCAGCAGAGAGGGCGTTTCTAACTATGGCTACACCTTC.

The J gene is TRBJ2-4, the V gene TRBV19, with a tentative D call TRBD1 (5 bases). Per the germline V gene, CDR1 is LNHDA and CDR2 is SQIVND (reference sequence). The CDR3 is made up of 14 amino acids. V was cut by 3 bases and J by 6 bases, with 12 bases left in between. The CDR3 is CASSIPRDGNIQYF. DNA for the CDR3: TGTGCCAGTAGTATCCCCAGGGATGGAAACATTCAGTACTTC.

Here the CDR3 DNA reads TGTGCCAGCAGCGTATCGCTCGGAGCTATGGCAGAGACCCAGTACTTC. Its protein is CASSVSLGAMAETQYF. The rearrangement links TRBV9 to TRBJ2-5; D ambiguous. From germline, CDR1 is SGDLS and CDR2 YYNGEE. Trimming shortened V by 1 base and J by 4 bases, and 17 bases separated the two germline ends. The CDR3 is 16 amino acids.

This sequence joins TRBV5-1 and TRBJ2-1; the match to TRBD2 covers 12 bases. CDR1 is SGHRS, CDR2 YFSETQ, per germline. Unmatched junction bases numbered 7, after V lost 7 bases and J lost 5 bases. The length of the CDR3 is 15 residues. This CDR3 is CASQTSGRTHNEQFF. In DNA, the CDR3 is TGCGCCAGCCAAACTAGCGGGAGGACCCACAATGAGCAGTTCTTC.

The genes are TRBV11-3 and TRBJ2-7; 10 positions agree with TRBD2. CDR3 size: 18 residues. Germline V gene data show CDR1 as SGHNT and CDR2 as YENEEA. The V and J ends lost 1 base and 6 bases, in that order; junction bases with no gene match: 15. CDR3 coding DNA: TGTGCCAGCAGCTTAGGCGTTAGCGGGAGGCCCTCTGAGCTCGAGCAGTACTTC. This gives the protein CASSLGVSGRPSELEQYF. Based on the CDR3 plus reference TRBV11-3 and TRBJ2-7, the full variable domain is EAGVVQSPRYKIIEKKQPVAFWCNPISGHNTLYWYLQNLGQGPELLIRYENEEAVDDSQLPKDRFSAERLKGVDSTLKIQPAELGDSAVYLCASSLGVSGRPSELEQYFGPGTRLTVT.

J is TRBJ1-2 and V is TRBV5-1; D unclear. Germline lookup yields CDR1 SGHRS and CDR2 YFSETQ. The CDR3 has 14 residues. Trimming pared 4 bases from V and 0 bases from J, leaving 10 bases between. The CDR3 loop is CASSPDGANYGYTF. The CDR3 nucleotides read TGCGCCAGCAGCCCAGACGGAGCTAACTATGGCTACACCTTC.

The CDR3, as DNA: TGTGCCAGCAGTTCAGGGACTAGCGGGATTACAGATACGCAGTATTTT. Its protein is CASSSGTSGITDTQYF. The chain has TRBV27 and TRBJ2-3, with TRBD2 matching 13 bases. This CDR3 has 16 amino acids. Germline-derived CDR1 and CDR2 are MNHEY and SMNVEV (reference sequence). Trimming removed 4 bases from V and 3 bases from J; junction bases left unmatched: 4.

This chain connects TRBV7-8 to TRBJ2-1, with 12 positions matching TRBD1. The CDR3 totals 20 residues. Germline CDR1 is SGHVS and CDR2 is FQNEAQ. Losses at the gene ends were 5 bases for V and 4 bases for J; bases not matched to a gene: 18. Here the CDR3 DNA reads TGTGCCAGCAGCCGTAGGGAGGGGTTCGGGACAGGGGGCAGGTACAATGAGCAGTTCTTC. This encodes CASSRREGFGTGGRYNEQFF.

This chain links TRBV7-2 with TRBJ1-2, with D tentatively TRBD1 (5 bases). There are 16 residues in the CDR3. V was pared by 2 bases and J by 6 bases, with 19 bases between. The germline gives CDR1 SGHTA, CDR2 FQGNSA. The CDR3 protein is CASSLLGGQGIDGYTF. CDR3 bases: TGTGCCAGCAGCTTATTAGGTGGGCAGGGCATCGATGGCTACACCTTC.

On this clone: Germline and junction disagree at one end, which may indicate a read error. The rearrangement links TRBV27 to TRBJ2-6; D may be TRBD1 (5 bases). Germline CDR1 and CDR2: MNHEY and SMNVEV (reference sequence). The CDR3 spans 14 residues. CDR3 loop: CASSQLSGANGLTF. CDR3 nucleotide sequence: TGTGCCAGCAGTCAGCTCTCTGGGGCCAACGGCCTGACTTTC.

This chain joins TRBV7-6 and TRBJ2-5; TRBD1 aligns across 7 bases. Germline lookup yields CDR1 SGHVS and CDR2 FNYEAQ. This CDR3 is built from 16 residues. The V gene end was trimmed by 4 bases and the J gene end by 5 bases; junction bases not matched to a gene: 13. CDR3: CASSSFDRVFGETQYF. The CDR3 coding sequence is TGTGCCAGCAGCTCATTTGACAGGGTTTTTGGCGAGACCCAGTACTTC.

V gene TRBV2 combines with J gene TRBJ2-3; D may be TRBD1 (6 bases). Trimming pared 5 bases from V and 5 bases from J, leaving 14 bases between. The CDR3 contains 14 residues. CDR1 SNHLY and CDR2 FYNNEI come from the germline V gene. The CDR3 nucleotides are TGTGCCAGCAGTTTGACAGGACGAGGAGATACGCAGTATTTT. Encoded protein: CASSLTGRGDTQYF.

V usage is TRBV10-3 and J usage is TRBJ1-5; D not resolved. Germline-derived CDR1 and CDR2 are ENHRY and SYGVKD. CDR3 size: 12 residues. The germline V and J ends were trimmed by 6 bases and 3 bases, with 6 bases remaining between them. The CDR3 DNA sequence: TGTGCCATCAGCCGGGACAATCAGCCCCAGCATTTT. Translation: CAISRDNQPQHF.

CDR3 protein: CAIRAVGVNTEAFF. The CDR3 DNA reads TGTGCCATCAGAGCAGTGGGAGTGAACACTGAAGCTTTCTTT. V and J are TRBV10-3 and TRBJ1-1; D uncertain. The V and J ends lost 6 bases and 0 bases respectively, with 11 bases between them. Germline V gene data show CDR1 as ENHRY and CDR2 as SYGVKD. The CDR3 consists of 14 residues.

A single count supports this clone. This sequence joins TRBV1 and TRBJ2-3; TRBD2 is the table's D call, not checked against the DNA. TRBV1 represents a pseudogene. This CDR3 spans 17 amino acids. The CDR3 is CTSSQDIQAGITDTQYF. In DNA form, the CDR3 reads TGCACCAGCAGCCAAGATATTCAAGCGGGTATCACAGATACGCAGTATTTT.

The V gene is TRBV7-8, the J gene TRBJ2-5, with 12 bases lining up with TRBD1. V lost 5 bases, J lost 4 bases, and 11 bases stayed unmatched. The CDR3 length is 17 residues. The V gene's germline CDR1 is SGHVS and CDR2 FQNEAQ. The CDR3 DNA is TGTGCCAGCAGCGCGGAAGGGACAGGGGGCGGCTTAGAGACCCAGTACTTC. It yields the protein CASSAEGTGGGLETQYF.

The CDR3 DNA reads as TGCGCCAGCAGCCAAGAACCAATACTAGCGGGCGCCCTACAAGAGACCCAGTACTTC. This sequence encodes CASSQEPILAGALQETQYF. The V gene is TRBV4-1, the J gene TRBJ2-5, with 9 bases fitting TRBD2. This CDR3 is built from 19 residues. Germline V gene lookup returns CDR1 MGHRA and CDR2 YSYEKL. V shed 0 bases, J shed 2 bases, and the junction held 13 bases outside the gene matches.

The V and J genes are TRBV7-9 and TRBJ2-1; 10 nucleotides line up with TRBD2. With V trimmed by 2 bases and J by 9 bases, 10 bases remained unmatched. The CDR3 covers 16 residues. Germline CDR1 and CDR2: SEHNR and FQNEAQ (reference sequence). In DNA form, the CDR3 reads TGTGCCAGCAGCTTAAGCGAAAGTCTAGCGGGAGTTGAGCAGTTCTTC. Translation gives CASSLSESLAGVEQFF.

The chain is built from TRBV5-1 and TRBJ1-2; TRBD1 might be the D (5 bases). V was trimmed by 2 bases and J by 3 bases, leaving 14 bases between them. The CDR3 has 15 amino acids. Per germline, CDR1 SGHRS and CDR2 YFSETQ. CDR3 sequence: CASSLQTGPYYGYTF. Written as DNA, the CDR3 is TGCGCCAGCAGCTTACAAACAGGTCCCTACTATGGCTACACCTTC.